These 7 T cell receptor beta chains originate from one sample sequenced in a study of T cells after yellow fever vaccination. TCRdb recomputed calls from the 5' RACE reads with MiXCR, one row per CDR3 protein. The table includes about 630,000 distinct CDR3 sequences, approximately 13% detected once. Sequenced material: PBMCs, taken on the day of the yellow fever booster vaccination. The receptor source for this set is a man aged 25 to 40 who received the YFV17D yellow fever vaccine.

The CDR3 loop reads CAWSVGQVEQYF. In nucleotides, the CDR3 is TGTGCCTGGAGTGTAGGGCAGGTCGAGCAGTACTTC. The gene calls are TRBV30 and TRBJ2-7; D gene unclear. The CDR3 length is 12 residues. V was cut by 0 bases and J by 6 bases, with 9 bases left in between. CDR1 is GTSNPN and CDR2 is SVGIG in the germline V gene (reference sequence).

This clonotype was counted many times. J is TRBJ2-7 and V is TRBV20-1; no definite D call. This CDR3 region has 10 residues. Germline CDR1 DFQATT, CDR2 SNEGSKA (reference sequence). V was cut by 3 bases and J by 4 bases, with 4 bases left in between. CDR3 DNA: TGCAGTGCTAGCCCGTACGAGCAGTACTTC. The encoded protein is CSASPYEQYF.

The chain couples TRBV6-2 or TRBV6-3 to TRBJ2-1; possibly TRBD2 for D (6 bases). Per germline, CDR1 MNHEY and CDR2 SVGEGT. The V end lost 2 bases, the J end lost 6 bases, and 17 bases lay between the germline ends. The CDR3 has 16 residues. The CDR3 loop reads CASSYTPDYPFNEQFF. CDR3 DNA sequence: TGTGCCAGCAGTTACACACCGGACTACCCTTTCAATGAGCAGTTCTTC.

This CDR3 is CASSQGFSGDTPSYEQYF. Here the CDR3 DNA reads TGCGCCAGCAGCCAAGGGTTTAGCGGAGATACCCCCTCCTACGAGCAGTACTTC. The gene calls are TRBV4-3 and TRBJ2-7, with TRBD2 as a possible D gene (6 bases). Between the trimmed V and J ends, which lost 1 base and 0 bases, there was a span of 19 bases. The CDR3 extends over 18 amino acids. From germline, CDR1 is LGHNA and CDR2 YSLEER.

The V call is TRBV7-2, the J call TRBJ2-3; D is uncertain. Per the germline V gene, CDR1 is SGHTA and CDR2 is FQGNSA. The CDR3 consists of 13 residues. V lost 4 bases and J 6 bases, leaving 11 bases between the germline ends. In DNA, the CDR3 is TGTGCCAGCAGCTCCCGAATCGGGGATACGCAGTATTTT. Encoded protein: CASSSRIGDTQYF.

The chain has TRBV7-8 and TRBJ1-5, with D unresolved. CDR3 length equals 15 residues. The V and J ends lost 4 bases and 0 bases respectively, with 10 bases between them. Germline CDR1 is SGHVS and CDR2 is FQNEAQ. The CDR3 nucleotides are TGTGCCAGCAGCTCAGTTTTCAGTAGCAATCAGCCCCAGCATTTT. Protein: CASSSVFSSNQPQHF.

This clonotype came up a few times. J is TRBJ1-1 and V is TRBV5-1, with 8 bases identical to TRBD1. V lost 3 bases and J lost 2; bases outside the gene matches: 6. This CDR3 has 15 residues. Germline V gene data show CDR1 as SGHRS and CDR2 as YFSETQ. The CDR3 DNA follows: TGCGCCAGCAGCTCGTCACAGGGGGTCAACACTGAAGCTTTCTTT. Translating it yields CASSSSQGVNTEAFF.